One and the same sample provided the 11 T cell receptor beta chains below, sequenced in a study of shared clonotypes between healthy human individuals. Only in-frame clones appear in the TCRdb table, and some are missing; sequencing was by immunoSEQ multiplex PCR. The repertoire includes some 630,000 clones, 96% of them detected once, and approximately 0.12% sits in the top ten. The naive CD8 population came from CD45RO-negative cells selected for CCR7, without terminally differentiated effector memory CD45RA+ cells. Sequenced material: naive CD8+ T cells sorted from blood. Receptor source: a woman aged 25-40 years in good health.

The chain recombines TRBV10-3 with TRBJ2-1; a weak D match, TRBD2 (5 bases). Trimming cost V 0 bases and J 9 bases, with 15 bases left between them. Germline V gives CDR1 ENHRY, CDR2 SYGVKD. The CDR3 totals 15 residues. The CDR3 sequence is CAISESVGVKPEQFF. The CDR3 DNA reads TGTGCCATCAGTGAGTCCGTGGGAGTGAAGCCTGAGCAGTTCTTC.

V gene TRBV11-2 combines with J gene TRBJ2-5; D perhaps matches TRBD2 (6 bases). Trimming pared 0 bases from V and 5 bases from J, leaving 10 bases between. CDR1 and CDR2 (germline): SGHAT, FQNNGV. There are 14 residues in the CDR3. DNA for the CDR3: TGTGCCAGCAGCTTAGAACGGGACTGGGAGACCCAGTACTTC. This encodes CASSLERDWETQYF.

The V gene is TRBV19, the J gene TRBJ2-1; 7 positions agree with TRBD2. J gave up 5 bases and V 3 bases, and 7 bases lay outside the gene matches. The CDR3 totals 15 residues. The germline gives CDR1 LNHDA, CDR2 SQIVND (reference sequence). CDR3 DNA: TGTGCCAGTAGTATTGGGCGGGAGTTTAACAATGAGCAGTTCTTC. Its protein product is CASSIGREFNNEQFF.

The chain is built from TRBV5-1 and TRBJ2-7; D is unclear. This CDR3 contains 13 residues. Trimming took 6 bases from V and 0 from J, leaving 10 bases between them. The germline V gene has CDR1 SGHRS and CDR2 YFSETQ. As DNA, the CDR3 is TGCGCCAGCACCCCAGGTTTCTCCTACGAGCAGTACTTC. Protein product: CASTPGFSYEQYF.

J is TRBJ2-1 and V is TRBV7-9; no clear D gene. In germline, CDR1 is SEHNR, CDR2 FQNEAQ (reference sequence). The CDR3 spans 15 residues. Deletions cut 2 bases from V and 2 bases from J, with 10 bases between. The CDR3: CASSLLGRTYNEQFF. The CDR3 DNA reads as TGTGCCAGCAGCTTACTCGGACGGACCTACAATGAGCAGTTCTTC.

The gene calls are TRBV14 and TRBJ1-1; no clear D. Looked up from germline, CDR1 is SGHDN and CDR2 is FVKESK. V was clipped by 2 bases and J by 2 bases, with 6 bases between them. This CDR3 is 13 amino acids long. The CDR3 loop reads CASSQYRNTEAFF. In DNA, the CDR3 is TGTGCCAGCAGCCAATACAGAAACACTGAAGCTTTCTTT.

The chain employs TRBV28 and TRBJ2-7; D call uncertain. The ends were cut back, 2 bases at V and 5 bases at J, with 7 bases in the middle. The CDR3 has 12 amino acids. The V gene's germline CDR1 is MDHEN and CDR2 SYDVKM. The CDR3 bases are TGTGCCAGCAGTTTAGTGGATGACGAGCAGTACTTC. Translating gives CASSLVDDEQYF. Drawing the rest from reference TRBV28 and TRBJ2-7, the complete variable domain is DVKVTQSSRYLVKRTGEKVFLECVQDMDHENMFWYRQDPGLGLRLIYFSYDVKMKEKGDIPEGYSVSREKKERFSLILESASTNQTSMYLCASSLVDDEQYFGPGTRLTVT.

The genes are TRBV19 and TRBJ2-2; 7 bases are a match to TRBD2. The germline V gene encodes CDR1 LNHDA and CDR2 SQIVND (reference sequence). This CDR3 contains 15 residues. Trimming took 5 bases from V and 4 from J; bases not matched to a gene: 7. CDR3: CASSSREYGTGELFF. CDR3 nucleotides: TGTGCCAGTAGTTCGCGGGAGTACGGCACCGGGGAGCTGTTTTTT. The variable domain in full, with the rest retrieved from reference TRBV19 and TRBJ2-2, is DGGITQSPKYLFRKEGQNVTLSCEQNLNHDAMYWYRQDPGQGLRLIYYSQIVNDFQKGDIAEGYSVSREKKESFPLTVTSAQKNPTAFYLCASSSREYGTGELFFGEGSRLTVL.

V is TRBV27 and J is TRBJ1-1, with TRBD1 as a possible D gene (6 bases). Germline-derived CDR1 and CDR2 are MNHEY and SMNVEV (reference sequence). This CDR3 spans 13 amino acids. V was cut by 2 bases and J by 6 bases, with 10 bases left in between. In DNA form, the CDR3 reads TGTGCCAGCAGTTTAAACAGGGTGTCTGAAGCTTTCTTT. Its translation: CASSLNRVSEAFF.

The chain joins TRBV29-1 to TRBJ1-2, with 7 bases matching TRBD1. Germline V gives CDR1 SQVTM, CDR2 ANQGSEA. V lost 5 bases, J lost 4 bases, and 10 bases stayed unmatched. The length of the CDR3 is 14 residues. The CDR3 nucleotides are TGCAGCGTTTGGGTCCAGGGGGGAGTCTATGGCTACACCTTC. Protein: CSVWVQGGVYGYTF. The full variable domain, in which reference TRBV29-1 and TRBJ1-2 provide the parts outside the CDR3, is SAVISQKPSRDICQRGTSLTIQCQVDSQVTMMFWYRQQPGQSLTLIATANQGSEATYESGFVIDKFPISRPNLTFSTLTVSNMSPEDSSIYLCSVWVQGGVYGYTFGSGTRLTVV.

The chain uses TRBV19 and TRBJ2-1, with D unclear. The CDR3 extends over 15 amino acids. V lost 7 bases, J lost 0 bases, and 13 bases lay in between. CDR1 and CDR2 (germline): LNHDA, SQIVND (reference sequence). As DNA, the CDR3 is TGTGCCAGTACCAGTAGGTCTAGCTCCTACAATGAGCAGTTCTTC. This codes for CASTSRSSSYNEQFF.